This T cell receptor beta chain was captured in a study of glioma-infiltrating T cells. On the study more broadly: Sequencing aimed for 4.5- to 10-fold coverage of about a million peripheral T cells.

The iRepertoire nested amplicon-rescue multiplex PCR amplified TCR alpha and beta CDR3s from RNA. TCRdb re-called the multiplex PCR reads with MiXCR, one entry per CDR3 protein. The table has 300,000 to 450,000 distinct CDR3 sequences, around 38% seen once. As for this clonotype: Antigen specificity is unknown.

This CDR3 comprises 13 residues. Germline V gene data show CDR1 as SEHNR and CDR2 as FQNEAQ (reference sequence). Trimming took 3 bases from V and 4 from J, leaving 9 bases between them. General study points: Shared blood CDR3 signature motifs marked patients with low tissue-blood divergence.

The sequenced material came from glioma tissue, nonneoplastic brain tissue, or PBMCs (not recorded which). The sequence was obtained from a human donor with low-grade glioma or glioblastoma, undergoing nonglioma brain surgery, or in good health (not recorded which). The chain links TRBV7-9 to TRBJ1-1; the D is unclear. The CDR3 sequence: CASSFWVFTEAFF. DNA of the CDR3: TGTGCCAGCAGCTTTTGGGTGTTCACTGAAGCTTTCTTT.